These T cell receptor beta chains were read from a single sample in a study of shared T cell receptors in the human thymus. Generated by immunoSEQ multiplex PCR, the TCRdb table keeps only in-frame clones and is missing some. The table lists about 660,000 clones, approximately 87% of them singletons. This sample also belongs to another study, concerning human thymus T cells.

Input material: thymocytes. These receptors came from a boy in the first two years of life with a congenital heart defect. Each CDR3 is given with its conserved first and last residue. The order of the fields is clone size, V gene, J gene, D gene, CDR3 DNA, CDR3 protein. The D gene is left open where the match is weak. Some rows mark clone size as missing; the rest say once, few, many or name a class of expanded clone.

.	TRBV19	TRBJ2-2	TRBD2	TGTGCCAGTAGTCCGGGACTAGCGGGAGAAGTGGGAACCGGGGAGCTGTTTTTT	CASSPGLAGEVGTGELFF
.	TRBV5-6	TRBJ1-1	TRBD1	TGTGCCAGCAGCTTGGGACAGGGCCCCGTGAACACTGAAGCTTTCTTT	CASSLGQGPVNTEAFF
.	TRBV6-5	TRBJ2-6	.	TGTGCCAGCAGTTACCCCAGGGCTGGGGCCAACGTCCTGACTTTC	CASSYPRAGANVLTF
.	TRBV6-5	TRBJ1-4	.	TGTGCCAGCAGGAGAGAGAAGAGCGTCAGTGAAAAACTGTTTTTT	CASRREKSVSEKLFF
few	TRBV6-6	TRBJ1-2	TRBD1	TGTGCCAGCACCGCTCCCCCAGACAGGGCAGGTTACGGCTACACCTTC	CASTAPPDRAGYGYTF
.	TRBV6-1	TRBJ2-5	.	TGTGCCAGCAGTTCACAGGGAGGGTCTCGAGAGACCCAGTACTTC	CASSSQGGSRETQYF
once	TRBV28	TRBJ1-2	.	TGTGCCAGCAGCGGTAAACCGCCCAAGGGGGGGTATGGCTACACCTTC	CASSGKPPKGGYGYTF
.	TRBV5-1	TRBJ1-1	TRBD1	TGCGCCAGCAGCTCGACCCCCGGGACAGGTCGAACGGGAGCTTTCTTT	CASSSTPGTGRTGAFF
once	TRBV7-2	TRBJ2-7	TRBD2	TGTGCCAGCAGCTTAGCGGGACTAGCGGTGGAGGGCGAGCAGTACTTC	CASSLAGLAVEGEQYF
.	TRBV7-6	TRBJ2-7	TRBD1	TGTGCCAGCAGCGACCGGACAGGGGAAACCTACGAGCAGTACTTC	CASSDRTGETYEQYF
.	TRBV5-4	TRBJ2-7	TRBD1	TGTGCCAGCAGTCTCGGACAGGACGAGCAGTACTTC	CASSLGQDEQYF
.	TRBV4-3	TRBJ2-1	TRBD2	TGCGCCAGCAGCCAAATGGGTCAGGGCGGGAGTAGGCGCTACAATGAGCAGTTCTTC	CASSQMGQGGSRRYNEQFF
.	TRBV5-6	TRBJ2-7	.	TGTGCCAGCAGCTTGGGGTCCGTCAACAGGAACTACGAGCAGTACTTC	CASSLGSVNRNYEQYF
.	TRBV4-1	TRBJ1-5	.	TGCGCCAGCAGCCGGGACTGGGAACGACCCCAGCATTTT	CASSRDWERPQHF
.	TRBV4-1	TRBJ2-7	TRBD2	TGCGCCAGCAGCCAAGCTAGCGGGAGTTCCTACGAGCAGTACTTC	CASSQASGSSYEQYF
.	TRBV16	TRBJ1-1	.	TGTGCCAGCAGCCAAACGCCAGACACTGAAGCTTTCTTT	CASSQTPDTEAFF
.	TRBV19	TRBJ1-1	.	TGTGCCAGTAGTATGTCAGAGCGAGGAGGGATGAACACTGAAGCTTTCTTT	CASSMSERGGMNTEAFF
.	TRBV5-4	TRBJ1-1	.	TGTGCCAGCCTCTCCGGAGGGAATGCTTTCTTT	CASLSGGNAFF
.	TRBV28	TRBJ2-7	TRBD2	TGTGCCAGCAGTCCGGAGCGGGAGGGCCGCGAGCAGTACTTC	CASSPEREGREQYF
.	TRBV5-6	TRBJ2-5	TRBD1	TGTGCCAGCAGCCCGACAGGGCGAGAGACCCAGTACTTC	CASSPTGRETQYF
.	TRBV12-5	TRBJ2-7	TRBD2	TGTGCTAGTGGTTTTGAGGGCGGGGGTTACGAGCAGTACTTC	CASGFEGGGYEQYF
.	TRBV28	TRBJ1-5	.	TGTGCCAGCATCGGAAAGGGGAGGGAGTTTAATCAGCCCCAGCATTTT	CASIGKGREFNQPQHF
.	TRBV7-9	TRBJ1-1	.	TGTGCCAGCAGCTTAGACGAGACTGTGAACACTGAAGCTTTCTTT	CASSLDETVNTEAFF
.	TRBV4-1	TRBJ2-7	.	TGCGCCAGCAGCCATGGTTCGGAGTACGAGCAGTACTTC	CASSHGSEYEQYF
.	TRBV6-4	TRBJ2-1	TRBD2	TGTGCCAGCAGTGACTCCGGGACTAGCTACAATGAGCAGTTCTTC	CASSDSGTSYNEQFF
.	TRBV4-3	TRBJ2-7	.	TGCGCCAGCAGCCAAGATCTCCGGCAGGAACCGTCCTACGAGCAGTACTTC	CASSQDLRQEPSYEQYF
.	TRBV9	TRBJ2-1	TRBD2	TGTGCCAGCAGCGCGAAACCCGGGACTAGCGGGAGGAATGAGCAGTTCTTC	CASSAKPGTSGRNEQFF
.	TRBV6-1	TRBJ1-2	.	TGTGCCAGCAGTGAATATAAAGGAGCCAGGCCGGGATATGGCTACACCTTC	CASSEYKGARPGYGYTF
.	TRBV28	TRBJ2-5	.	TGTGCCAGCAGTTTATTGCGGGACGAGACCCAGTACTTC	CASSLLRDETQYF
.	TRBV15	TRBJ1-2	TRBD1	TGTGCCACCAGCACAGGCCCGCCAGGGGGCCGGGGCTACACCTTC	CATSTGPPGGRGYTF
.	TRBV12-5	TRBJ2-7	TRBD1	TGTGCTAGTGGTTTGGTACCTCGAGCGGACAGGGACTCCTACGAGCAGTACTTC	CASGLVPRADRDSYEQYF
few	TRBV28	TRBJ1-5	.	TGTGCCAGCAGTCCTCAGGGGACCCAGCCCCAGCATTTT	CASSPQGTQPQHF
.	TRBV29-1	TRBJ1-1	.	TGCAGCGACCACAGGTGGGACACTGAAGCTTTCTTT	CSDHRWDTEAFF
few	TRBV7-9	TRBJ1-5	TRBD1	TGTGCCAGCAGCGGTCCCGGGACAGGGACACAGCCCCAGCATTTT	CASSGPGTGTQPQHF
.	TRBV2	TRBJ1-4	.	TGTGCCAGCAGTGAATCCCGGACAGAACTTGAAAAACTGTTTTTT	CASSESRTELEKLFF
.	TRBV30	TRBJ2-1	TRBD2	TGTGCCTGGAGTGTTATGGAGCGGGGGGGTGAGCAGTTCTTC	CAWSVMERGGEQFF
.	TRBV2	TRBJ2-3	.	TGTGCCAGCAGTGGGTCAGTTTTCACTAACCTCGAGGACACAGATACGCAGTATTTT	CASSGSVFTNLEDTDTQYF
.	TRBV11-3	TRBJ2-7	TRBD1	TGTGCCAGCAGCCCTCCGGGACAGGGTTCCTACGAGCAGTACTTC	CASSPPGQGSYEQYF
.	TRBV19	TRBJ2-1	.	TGTGCCAGTAGTATAGGCCAGCAGGAACGAAATGAGCAGTTCTTC	CASSIGQQERNEQFF
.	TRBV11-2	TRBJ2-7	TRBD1	TGTGCCAGCAGCCACAGGGGCCACTCCTACGAGCAGTACTTC	CASSHRGHSYEQYF
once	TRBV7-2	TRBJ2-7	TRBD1	TGTGCCAGCAGCTTAGCCGGACAGGGCTCCTACGAGCAGTACTTC	CASSLAGQGSYEQYF